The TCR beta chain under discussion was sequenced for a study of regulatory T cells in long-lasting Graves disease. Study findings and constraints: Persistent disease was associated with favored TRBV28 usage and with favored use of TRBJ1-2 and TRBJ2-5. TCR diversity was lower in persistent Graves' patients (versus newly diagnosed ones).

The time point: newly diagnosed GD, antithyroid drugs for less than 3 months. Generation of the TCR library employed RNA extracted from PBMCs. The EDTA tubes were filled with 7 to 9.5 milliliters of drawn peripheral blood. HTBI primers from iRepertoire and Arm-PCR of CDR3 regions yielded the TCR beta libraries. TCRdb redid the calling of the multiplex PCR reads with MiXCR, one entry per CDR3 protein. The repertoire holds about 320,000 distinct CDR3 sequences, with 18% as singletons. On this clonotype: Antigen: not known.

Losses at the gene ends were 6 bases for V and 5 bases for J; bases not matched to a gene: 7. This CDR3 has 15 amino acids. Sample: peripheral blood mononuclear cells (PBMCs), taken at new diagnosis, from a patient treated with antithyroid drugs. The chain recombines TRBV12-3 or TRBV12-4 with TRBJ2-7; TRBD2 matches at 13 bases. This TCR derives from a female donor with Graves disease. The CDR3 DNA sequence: TGTGCCAGCAGGGGACTAGCGGGGAGTGTCGACGAGCAGTACTTC. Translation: CASRGLAGSVDEQYF.